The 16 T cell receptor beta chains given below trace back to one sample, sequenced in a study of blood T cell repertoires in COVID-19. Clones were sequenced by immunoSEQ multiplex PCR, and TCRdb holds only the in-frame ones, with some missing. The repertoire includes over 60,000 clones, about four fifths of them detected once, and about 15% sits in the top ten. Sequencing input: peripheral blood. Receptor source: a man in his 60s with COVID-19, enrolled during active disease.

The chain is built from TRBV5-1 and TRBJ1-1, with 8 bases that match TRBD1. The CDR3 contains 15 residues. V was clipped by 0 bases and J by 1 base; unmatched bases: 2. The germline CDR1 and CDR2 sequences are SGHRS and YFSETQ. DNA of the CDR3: TGCGCCAGCAGCTTGGCCGGGACAGGGAACACTGAAGCTTTCTTT. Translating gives CASSLAGTGNTEAFF.

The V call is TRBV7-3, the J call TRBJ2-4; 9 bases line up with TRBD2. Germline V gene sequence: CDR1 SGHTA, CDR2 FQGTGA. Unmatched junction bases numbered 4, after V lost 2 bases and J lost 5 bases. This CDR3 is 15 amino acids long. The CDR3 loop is CASSLSASGENIQYF. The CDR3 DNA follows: TGTGCCAGCAGCTTATCGGCTAGCGGGGAAAACATTCAGTACTTC. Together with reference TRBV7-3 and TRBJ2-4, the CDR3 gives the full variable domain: GAGVSQTPSNKVTEKGKYVELRCDPISGHTALYWYRQSLGQGPEFLIYFQGTGAADDSGLPNDRFFAVRPEGSVSTLKIQRTERGDSAVYLCASSLSASGENIQYFGAGTRLSVL.

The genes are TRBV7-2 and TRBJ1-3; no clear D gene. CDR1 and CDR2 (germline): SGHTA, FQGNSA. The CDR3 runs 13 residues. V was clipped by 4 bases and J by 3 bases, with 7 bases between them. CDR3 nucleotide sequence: TGTGCCAGCAGCTCGTTAGTTGGAAACACCATATATTTT. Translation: CASSSLVGNTIYF.

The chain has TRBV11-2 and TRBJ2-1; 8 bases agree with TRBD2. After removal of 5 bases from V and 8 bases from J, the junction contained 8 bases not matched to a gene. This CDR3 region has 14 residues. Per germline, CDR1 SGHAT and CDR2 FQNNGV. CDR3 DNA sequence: TGTGCCAGCAGCCCTCAAACGACTAGCGATGAGCAGTTCTTC. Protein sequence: CASSPQTTSDEQFF.

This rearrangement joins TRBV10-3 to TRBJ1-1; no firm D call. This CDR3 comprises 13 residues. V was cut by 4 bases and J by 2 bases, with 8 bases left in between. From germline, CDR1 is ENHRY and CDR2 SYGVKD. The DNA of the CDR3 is TGTGCCATCAGTGGTATAACTAACACTGAAGCTTTCTTT. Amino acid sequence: CAISGITNTEAFF.

CDR3 residues: CAWSVVGRGSQQYF. The DNA of the CDR3 is TGTGCCTGGAGTGTGGTAGGGCGGGGTAGCCAGCAGTACTTC. This chain joins TRBV30 and TRBJ2-7; D perhaps matches TRBD2 (6 bases). The CDR3 is made up of 14 amino acids. Germline lookup yields CDR1 GTSNPN and CDR2 SVGIG (reference sequence). V lost 0 bases, J lost 8 bases, and 17 bases lay in between. Full variable domain (missing parts from reference TRBV30 and TRBJ2-7): SQTIHQWPATLVQPVGSPLSLECTVEGTSNPNLYWYRQAAGRGLQLLFYSVGIGQISSEVPQNLSASRPQDRQFILSSKKLLLSDSGFYLCAWSVVGRGSQQYFGPGTRLTVT.

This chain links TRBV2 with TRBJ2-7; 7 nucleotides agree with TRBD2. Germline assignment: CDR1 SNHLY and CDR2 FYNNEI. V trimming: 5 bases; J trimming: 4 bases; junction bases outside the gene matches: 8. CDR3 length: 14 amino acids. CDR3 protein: CASSSSPGGYEQYF. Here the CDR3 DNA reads TGTGCCAGCAGTTCCTCCCCGGGGGGATACGAGCAGTACTTC.

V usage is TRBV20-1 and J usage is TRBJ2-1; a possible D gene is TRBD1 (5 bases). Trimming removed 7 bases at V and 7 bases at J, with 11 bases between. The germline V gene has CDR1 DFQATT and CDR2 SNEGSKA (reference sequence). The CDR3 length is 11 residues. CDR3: CSVLGVNEQFF. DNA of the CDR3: TGCAGTGTCCTAGGGGTAAATGAGCAGTTCTTC.

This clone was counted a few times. The CDR3 DNA is TGTGCCAGCAGTCTGACTGGTGGCTACACCTTC. Protein: CASSLTGGYTF. The chain carries TRBV7-9 and TRBJ1-2; D unresolved. CDR1 is SEHNR and CDR2 is FQNEAQ in the germline V gene (reference sequence). V lost 6 bases to trimming and J lost 7 bases, with 9 bases between them. CDR3 length: 11 residues.

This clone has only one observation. CDR3 in DNA: TGCGCCAGCAACCCCCGGGGAGGCAACACTGAAGCTTTCTTT. Translating it yields CASNPRGGNTEAFF. The chain combines TRBV5-1 with TRBJ1-1; no clear D gene. V was cut by 6 bases and J by 2 bases, with 14 bases left in between. The length of the CDR3 is 14 residues. Germline V gives CDR1 SGHRS, CDR2 YFSETQ.

The CDR3 protein is CASSLVSSGEGNEQFF. Written as DNA, the CDR3 is TGCGCCAGCAGCTTGGTCTCTTCGGGGGAAGGAAATGAGCAGTTCTTC. The V gene is TRBV5-1, the J gene TRBJ2-1; tentative D call: TRBD2 (6 bases). There are 16 residues in the CDR3. V shed 0 bases and J shed 7 bases, with 17 bases lying between them. The germline V gene encodes CDR1 SGHRS and CDR2 YFSETQ.

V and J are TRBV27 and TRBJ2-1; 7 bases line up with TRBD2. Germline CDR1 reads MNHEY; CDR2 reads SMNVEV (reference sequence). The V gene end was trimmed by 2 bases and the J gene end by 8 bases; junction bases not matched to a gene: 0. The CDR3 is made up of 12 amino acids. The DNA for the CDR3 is TGTGCCAGCAGTTTAGCGGGGGATGAGCAGTTCTTC. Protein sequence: CASSLAGDEQFF.

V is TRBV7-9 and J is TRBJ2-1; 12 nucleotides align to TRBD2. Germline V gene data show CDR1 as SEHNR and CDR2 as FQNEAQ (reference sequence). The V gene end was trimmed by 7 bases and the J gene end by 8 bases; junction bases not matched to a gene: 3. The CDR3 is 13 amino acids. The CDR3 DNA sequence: TGTGCCAGCACCCGACTAGCGGGAGATGAGCAGTTCTTC. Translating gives CASTRLAGDEQFF.

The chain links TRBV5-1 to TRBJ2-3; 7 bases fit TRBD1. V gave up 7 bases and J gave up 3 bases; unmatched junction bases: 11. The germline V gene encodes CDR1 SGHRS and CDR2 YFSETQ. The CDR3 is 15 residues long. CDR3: CASCVDRAGTDTQYF. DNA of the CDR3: TGCGCCAGCTGTGTTGACAGGGCCGGAACAGATACGCAGTATTTT. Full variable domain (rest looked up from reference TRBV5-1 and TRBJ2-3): KAGVTQTPRYLIKTRGQQVTLSCSPISGHRSVSWYQQTPGQGLQFLFEYFSETQRNKGNFPGRFSGRQFSNSRSEMNVSTLELGDSALYLCASCVDRAGTDTQYFGPGTRLTVL.

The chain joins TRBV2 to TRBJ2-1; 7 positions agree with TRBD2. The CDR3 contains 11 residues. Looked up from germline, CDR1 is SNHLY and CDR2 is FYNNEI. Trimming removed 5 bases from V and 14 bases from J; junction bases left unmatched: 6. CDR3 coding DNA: TGTGCCAGCAGTTCCGGGACTACTGAGTTCTTC. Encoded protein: CASSSGTTEFF.

The CDR3 DNA reads TGTGCCATCAGTGGGGACTCCCACTACGAGCAGTACTTC. Translating it yields CAISGDSHYEQYF. The gene calls are TRBV10-3 and TRBJ2-7, with a possible D match to TRBD2 (6 bases). V gave up 4 bases and J gave up 3 bases, with 10 bases separating them. The CDR3 length is 13 residues. CDR1 is ENHRY and CDR2 is SYGVKD in the germline V gene.